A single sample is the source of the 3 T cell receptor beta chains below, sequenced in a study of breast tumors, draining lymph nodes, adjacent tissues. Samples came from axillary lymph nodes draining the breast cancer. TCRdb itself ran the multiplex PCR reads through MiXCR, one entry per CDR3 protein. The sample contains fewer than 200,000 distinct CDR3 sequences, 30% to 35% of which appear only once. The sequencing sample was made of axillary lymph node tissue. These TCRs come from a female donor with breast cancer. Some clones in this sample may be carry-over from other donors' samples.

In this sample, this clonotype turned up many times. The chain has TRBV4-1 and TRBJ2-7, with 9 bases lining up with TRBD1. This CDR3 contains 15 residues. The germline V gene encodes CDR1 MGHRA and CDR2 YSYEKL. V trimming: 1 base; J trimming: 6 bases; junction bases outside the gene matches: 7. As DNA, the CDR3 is TGCGCCAGCAGCCAAGGACAGGGGGGTACTCCCGAGCAGTACTTC. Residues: CASSQGQGGTPEQYF.

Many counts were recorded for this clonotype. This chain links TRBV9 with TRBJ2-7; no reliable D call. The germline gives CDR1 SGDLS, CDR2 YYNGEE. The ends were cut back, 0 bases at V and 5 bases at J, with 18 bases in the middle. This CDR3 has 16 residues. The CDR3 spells CASSVGVSSGLHEQYF. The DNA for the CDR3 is TGTGCCAGCAGCGTAGGGGTTAGTTCGGGTCTCCACGAGCAGTACTTC.

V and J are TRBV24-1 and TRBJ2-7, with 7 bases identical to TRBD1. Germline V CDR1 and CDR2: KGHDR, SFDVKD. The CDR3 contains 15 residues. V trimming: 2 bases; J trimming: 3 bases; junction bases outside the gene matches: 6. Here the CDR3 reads CATSDSTGTSYEQYF. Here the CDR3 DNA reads TGTGCCACCAGTGATTCGACAGGGACGAGCTACGAGCAGTACTTC.